This T cell receptor (beta chain) was found in a study of post-analysis software for immune sequencing data. The CDR3 loop spans 16 amino acids. V lost 5 bases, J lost 6 bases, and 14 bases stayed unmatched. With respect to this clonotype: The antigen is unknown.

Sequencing libraries made from TCR beta cDNA carried unique molecular identifiers. TCRdb called the PCR reads again in MiXCR, with one record for every CDR3 protein. The sample has just over 250,000 distinct CDR3 sequences; 36% are singletons. Findings and limits, study-wide: Controls showed significantly higher normalized Chao1 diversity than did multiple sclerosis patients. Controls had lower frequencies than patients of about 5 TRBV segments, which included TRBV5-6, TRBV5-1 and TRBV20-1.

The sample was blood. This receptor was obtained from a girl aged 10 to 17 with multiple sclerosis. This sequence joins TRBV12-3 or TRBV12-4 and TRBJ2-3; 7 nucleotides agree with TRBD1. The CDR3 sequence is CASSPRDRVKGDTQYF. CDR3 coding DNA: TGTGCCAGCAGTCCCCGGGACAGAGTGAAAGGGGATACGCAGTATTTT.